A single sample gave rise to the 17 T cell receptor beta chains below, sequenced in a study of identical twins. TCRdb re-analysed the 5' RACE reads in MiXCR, keeping a single row per CDR3 protein. The sample includes hundreds of thousands of distinct CDR3 sequences, under 8.5% of them seen just once. These data also featured in a second study, about yellow fever vaccine responses in identical twins.

Sequenced material: PBMCs. These TCRs come from a woman between 18 and 29 years old in good health.

This sequence joins TRBV11-2 and TRBJ2-7, with a tentative D call TRBD2 (6 bases). Germline CDR1 reads SGHAT; CDR2 reads FQNNGV. CDR3 size: 13 residues. Between the trimmed V and J ends, which lost 1 base and 5 bases, there was a span of 9 bases. The CDR3 spells CASSLVGGNEQYF. The CDR3 DNA follows: TGTGCCAGCAGCTTAGTGGGAGGTAACGAGCAGTACTTC.

The genes are TRBV4-2 and TRBJ1-5; 7 bases align to TRBD1. This CDR3 has 14 amino acids. Trimming removed 1 base from V and 7 bases from J; junction bases left unmatched: 4. Germline V gives CDR1 LGHNA, CDR2 YNFKEQ. The CDR3 sequence is CASSQGQGEQPQHF. CDR3 in DNA: TGTGCCAGCAGCCAAGGACAGGGCGAGCAGCCCCAGCATTTT.

This clonotype has a count of ten or more. This chain joins TRBV7-2 and TRBJ2-7; 11 bases map to TRBD2. CDR3 size: 16 residues. V lost 0 bases to trimming and J lost 2 bases; unmatched junction nucleotides: 3. CDR1 and CDR2 (germline): SGHTA, FQGNSA. CDR3 protein: CASSLAGTSGPYEQYF. Written as DNA, the CDR3 is TGTGCCAGCAGCTTAGCGGGGACTAGCGGACCCTACGAGCAGTACTTC.

The chain uses TRBV7-6 and TRBJ2-3, with D tentatively TRBD2 (6 bases). Germline loops: CDR1 SGHVS, CDR2 FNYEAQ. V was cut by 1 base and J by 1 base, with 18 bases left in between. The CDR3 length is 18 residues. Here the CDR3 DNA reads TGTGCCAGCAGCTTAGGGAGTGGGTCGGGAGCTGGCACAGATACGCAGTATTTT. This encodes CASSLGSGSGAGTDTQYF.

The chain joins TRBV7-9 to TRBJ1-4; no definite D call. V dropped 4 bases and J dropped 4 bases, with 10 bases sitting between them. The CDR3 is 14 amino acids. Germline V CDR1 and CDR2: SEHNR, FQNEAQ (reference sequence). CDR3 loop: CASSSVRSNEKLFF. The CDR3 DNA reads as TGTGCCAGCAGCTCGGTCAGGAGTAATGAAAAACTGTTTTTT.

The chain is built from TRBV20-1 and TRBJ1-2; no definite D call. This CDR3 is 12 amino acids long. V lost 6 bases and J 4 bases, leaving 12 bases between the germline ends. Germline V lookup: CDR1 DFQATT, CDR2 SNEGSKA (reference sequence). The CDR3 nucleotides read TGCAGTGCGCGAGACCAGTCCTATGGCTACACCTTC. Its protein is CSARDQSYGYTF.

This clonotype was observed a handful of times. J is TRBJ2-5 and V is TRBV7-9; 7 bases align to TRBD1. This CDR3 comprises 13 residues. The germline CDR1 and CDR2 sequences are SEHNR and FQNEAQ (reference sequence). V lost 7 bases, J lost 5 bases, and 7 bases stayed unmatched. CDR3 amino acids: CASTDRVRETQYF. The CDR3 DNA sequence: TGTGCCAGCACCGACAGGGTACGGGAGACCCAGTACTTC.

The chain is built from TRBV7-9 and TRBJ2-7; TRBD2 might be the D (5 bases). The germline gives CDR1 SEHNR, CDR2 FQNEAQ (reference sequence). CDR3 size: 12 residues. Trimming took off 5 bases at V and 6 bases at J, with 11 bases between the two ends. CDR3 bases: TGTGCCAGCAGCCCCTCTGGGAGCGAGCAGTACGTC. Protein: CASSPSGSEQYV.

This clonotype has at least ten counts. CDR3 residues: CASSSNRNEQFF. The CDR3 DNA sequence: TGTGCCAGCAGCTCCAACAGGAATGAGCAGTTCTTC. The chain joins TRBV7-2 to TRBJ2-1, with D possibly matching TRBD1 (5 bases). The CDR3 consists of 12 residues. Trimming cost V 4 bases and J 7 bases, with 8 bases left between them. Germline CDR1 is SGHTA and CDR2 is FQGNSA.

The V call is TRBV6-1, the J call TRBJ2-7, with 7 bases aligning to TRBD2. The CDR3 extends over 15 amino acids. The V segment lost 5 bases and the J segment 0 bases; nucleotides outside the gene matches: 7. Germline V gives CDR1 MNHNS, CDR2 SASEGT. The CDR3 loop reads CASSPFGGSSYEQYF. The DNA of the CDR3 is TGTGCCAGCAGTCCCTTCGGCGGGAGCTCCTACGAGCAGTACTTC.

This clonotype has ten or more counts. V and J are TRBV20-1 and TRBJ2-5, with 9 nucleotides matching TRBD1. The germline CDR1 and CDR2 sequences are DFQATT and SNEGSKA (reference sequence). This CDR3 comprises 13 residues. With V trimmed by 6 bases and J by 4 bases, 6 bases remained unmatched. CDR3: CSAEQGAGETQYF. The DNA for the CDR3 is TGCAGTGCAGAACAGGGGGCCGGAGAGACCCAGTACTTC.

This clonotype was detected a few times. The rearrangement uses TRBV3-1 and TRBJ1-5; weak D call: TRBD1 (6 bases). The ends were cut back, 1 base at V and 6 bases at J, with 13 bases in the middle. There are 15 residues in the CDR3. The germline V gene has CDR1 LGHDT and CDR2 YNNKEL (reference sequence). The CDR3 loop reads CASSQGGGWGQPQHF. In nucleotides, the CDR3 is TGTGCCAGCAGCCAAGGCGGGGGCTGGGGTCAGCCCCAGCATTTT.

DNA of the CDR3: TGTGCCAGCAGTGTGAGTGTACTAGCGGATACGCAGTATTTT. This encodes CASSVSVLADTQYF. The chain carries TRBV6-1 and TRBJ2-3; TRBD2 matches at 7 bases. The germline V gene encodes CDR1 MNHNS and CDR2 SASEGT. After removal of 4 bases from V and 6 bases from J, the junction contained 7 bases not matched to a gene. The CDR3 consists of 14 residues.

This clonotype has just a few counts. The chain combines TRBV20-1 with TRBJ2-1, with D maybe TRBD2 (5 bases). Germline V gene sequence: CDR1 DFQATT, CDR2 SNEGSKA (reference sequence). The CDR3 loop spans 13 amino acids. The V end lost 8 bases, the J end lost 5 bases, and 16 bases lay between the germline ends. The CDR3 loop reads CSKSDYVNNEQFF. In nucleotides, the CDR3 is TGCAGTAAAAGTGACTATGTGAACAATGAGCAGTTCTTC.

This clonotype was recorded a few times. The J gene is TRBJ1-2, the V gene TRBV7-2; no firm D call. V was trimmed by 3 bases and J by 1 base, leaving 9 bases between them. The CDR3 totals 14 residues. Germline loops: CDR1 SGHTA, CDR2 FQGNSA. The CDR3, as DNA: TGTGCCAGCAGCTTGGCAGACTTTAACTATGGCTACACCTTC. It is translated as CASSLADFNYGYTF.

The J gene is TRBJ2-2, the V gene TRBV10-3; possibly TRBD2 for D (6 bases). V was clipped by 0 bases and J by 5 bases, with 10 bases between them. CDR1 is ENHRY and CDR2 is SYGVKD in the germline V gene. CDR3 length: 15 amino acids. This chain's CDR3 is CAISESMGGTGELFF. For the CDR3, the DNA is TGTGCCATCAGTGAGTCGATGGGGGGAACCGGGGAGCTGTTTTTT.

This clonotype was seen only a few times. The chain combines TRBV28 with TRBJ2-1; 13 bases are a match to TRBD2. In germline, CDR1 is MDHEN, CDR2 SYDVKM. The ends lost 5 bases at V and 8 bases at J; junction bases unmatched: 6. CDR3 length: 15 residues. The CDR3 here is CASSTGLAGIYEQFF. The DNA of the CDR3 is TGTGCCAGCAGTACGGGACTAGCGGGAATCTATGAGCAGTTCTTC.